This T cell receptor (beta chain) was documented in a study of regulatory T cells in long-lasting Graves disease. To make TCR beta libraries, researchers used iRepertoire HTBI primers and Arm-PCR of CDR3 regions. TCRdb used MiXCR to reprocess the multiplex PCR reads, holding one entry per CDR3 protein. The sample shows hundreds of thousands of distinct CDR3 sequences, 15% to 20% of them seen only once. Time point described: newly diagnosed GD, antithyroid drugs for less than 3 months. Preparation of the TCR library used RNA extracted from PBMCs. Per the germline V gene, CDR1 is MNHEY and CDR2 is SVGEGT. V was pared by 8 bases and J by 5 bases, with 25 bases between. This CDR3 is built from 17 residues. The sample also formed part of further work on T cells in Graves' hyperthyroidism and ophthalmopathy.

Sequences were derived from peripheral blood mononuclear cells (PBMCs), sampled at new diagnosis, from a patient treated with antithyroid drugs. The chain is built from TRBV6-2 or TRBV6-3 and TRBJ2-1, with D maybe TRBD1 (6 bases). The source is a woman aged 25 to 45 with Graves disease. The CDR3 nucleotides are TGTGCCAGCTGGAAGAGGGGTTTGGGGGACATAAACAATGAGCAGTTCTTC. Translated: CASWKRGLGDINNEQFF.